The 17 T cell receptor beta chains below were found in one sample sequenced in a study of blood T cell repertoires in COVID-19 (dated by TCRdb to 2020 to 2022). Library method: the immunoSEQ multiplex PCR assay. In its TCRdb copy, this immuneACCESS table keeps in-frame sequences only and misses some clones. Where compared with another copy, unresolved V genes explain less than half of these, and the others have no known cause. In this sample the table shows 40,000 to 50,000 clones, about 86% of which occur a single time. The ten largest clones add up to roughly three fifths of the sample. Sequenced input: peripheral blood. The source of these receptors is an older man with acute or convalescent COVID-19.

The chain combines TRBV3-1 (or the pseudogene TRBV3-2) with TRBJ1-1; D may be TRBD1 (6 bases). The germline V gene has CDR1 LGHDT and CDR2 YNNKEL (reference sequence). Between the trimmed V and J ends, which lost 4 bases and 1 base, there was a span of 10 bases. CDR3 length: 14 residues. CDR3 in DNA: TGTGCCAGCAGCCGCCGACAGGCGAACACTGAAGCTTTCTTT. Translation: CASSRRQANTEAFF.

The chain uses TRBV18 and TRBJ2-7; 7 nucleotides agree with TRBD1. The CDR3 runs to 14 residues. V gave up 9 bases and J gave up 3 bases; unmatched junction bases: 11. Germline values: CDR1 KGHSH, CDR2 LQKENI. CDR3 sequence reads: CASKPGTDDYEQYF. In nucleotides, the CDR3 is TGTGCCAGTAAACCCGGGACAGATGACTACGAGCAGTACTTC.

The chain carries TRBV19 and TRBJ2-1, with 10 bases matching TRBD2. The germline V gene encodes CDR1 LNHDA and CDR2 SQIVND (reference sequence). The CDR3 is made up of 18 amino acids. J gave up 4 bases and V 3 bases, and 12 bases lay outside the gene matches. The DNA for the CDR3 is TGTGCCAGTAGTATTCGGTACTCGGGACTAGCGACATACAATGAGCAGTTCTTC. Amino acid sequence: CASSIRYSGLATYNEQFF. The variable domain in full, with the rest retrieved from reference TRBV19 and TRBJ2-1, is DGGITQSPKYLFRKEGQNVTLSCEQNLNHDAMYWYRQDPGQGLRLIYYSQIVNDFQKGDIAEGYSVSREKKESFPLTVTSAQKNPTAFYLCASSIRYSGLATYNEQFFGPGTRLTVL.

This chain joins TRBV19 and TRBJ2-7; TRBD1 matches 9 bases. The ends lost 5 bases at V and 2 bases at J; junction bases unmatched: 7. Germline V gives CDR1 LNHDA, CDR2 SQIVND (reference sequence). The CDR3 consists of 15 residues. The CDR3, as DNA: TGTGCCAGTAGTGCAGACAGGGGGGCCCCCTACGAGCAGTACTTC. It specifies CASSADRGAPYEQYF.

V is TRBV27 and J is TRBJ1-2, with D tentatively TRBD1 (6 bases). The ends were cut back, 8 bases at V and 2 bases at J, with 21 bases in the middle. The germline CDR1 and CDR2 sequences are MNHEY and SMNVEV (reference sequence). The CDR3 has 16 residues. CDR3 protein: CASASIYRVPNYGYTF. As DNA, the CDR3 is TGTGCCAGCGCCTCAATATACAGGGTACCGAACTATGGCTACACCTTC.

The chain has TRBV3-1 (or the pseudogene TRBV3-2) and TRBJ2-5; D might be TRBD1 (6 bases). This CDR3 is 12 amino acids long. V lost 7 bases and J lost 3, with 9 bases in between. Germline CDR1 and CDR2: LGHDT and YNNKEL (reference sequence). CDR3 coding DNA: TGTGCCAGCAACGAGGGGGAAGAGACCCAGTACTTC. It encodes CASNEGEETQYF.

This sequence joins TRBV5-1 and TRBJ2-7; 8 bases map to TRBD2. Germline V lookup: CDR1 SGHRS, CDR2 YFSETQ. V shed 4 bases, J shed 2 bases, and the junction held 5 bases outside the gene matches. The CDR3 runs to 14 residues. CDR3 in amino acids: CASSTGLEPYEQYF. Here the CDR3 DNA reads TGCGCCAGCAGCACGGGACTAGAACCCTACGAGCAGTACTTC.

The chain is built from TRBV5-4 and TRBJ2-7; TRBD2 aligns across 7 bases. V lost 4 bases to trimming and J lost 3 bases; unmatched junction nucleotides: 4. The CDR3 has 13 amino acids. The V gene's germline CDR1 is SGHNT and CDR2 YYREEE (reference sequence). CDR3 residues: CASSRGLLYEQYF. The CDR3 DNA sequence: TGTGCCAGCAGCCGGGGACTACTCTACGAGCAGTACTTC.

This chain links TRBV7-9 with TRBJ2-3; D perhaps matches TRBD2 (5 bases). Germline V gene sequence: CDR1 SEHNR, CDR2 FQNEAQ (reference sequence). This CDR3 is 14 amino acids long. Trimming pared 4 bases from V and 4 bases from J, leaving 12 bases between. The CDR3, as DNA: TGTGCCAGCAGCTCGGGATTCAAGTCAGATACGCAGTATTTT. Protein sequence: CASSSGFKSDTQYF.

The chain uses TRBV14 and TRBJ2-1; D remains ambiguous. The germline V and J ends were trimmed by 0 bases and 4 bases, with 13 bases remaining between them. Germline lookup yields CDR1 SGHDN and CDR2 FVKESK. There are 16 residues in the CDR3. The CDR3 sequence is CASSQDQLQRYNEQFF. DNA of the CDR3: TGTGCCAGCAGCCAAGATCAACTTCAGAGGTACAATGAGCAGTTCTTC.

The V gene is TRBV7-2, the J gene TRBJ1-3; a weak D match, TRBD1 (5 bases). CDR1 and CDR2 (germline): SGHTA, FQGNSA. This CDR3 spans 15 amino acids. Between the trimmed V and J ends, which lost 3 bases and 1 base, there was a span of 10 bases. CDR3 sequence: CASSFGGLSGNTIYF. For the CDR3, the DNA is TGTGCCAGCAGCTTCGGGGGACTGTCTGGAAACACCATATATTTT.

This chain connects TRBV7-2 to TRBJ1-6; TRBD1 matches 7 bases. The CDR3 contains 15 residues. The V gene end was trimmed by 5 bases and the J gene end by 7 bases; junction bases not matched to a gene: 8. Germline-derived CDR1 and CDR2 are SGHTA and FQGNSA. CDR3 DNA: TGTGCCAGCAGCCCGGCGGGACAGAAAAATTCACCCCTCCACTTT. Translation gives CASSPAGQKNSPLHF.

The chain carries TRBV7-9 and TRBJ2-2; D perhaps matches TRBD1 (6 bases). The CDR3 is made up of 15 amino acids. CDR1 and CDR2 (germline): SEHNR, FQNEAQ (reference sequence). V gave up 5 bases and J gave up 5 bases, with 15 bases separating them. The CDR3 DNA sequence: TGTGCCAGCAGCGAACCCTACAGGGTTACCGGGGAGCTGTTTTTT. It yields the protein CASSEPYRVTGELFF.

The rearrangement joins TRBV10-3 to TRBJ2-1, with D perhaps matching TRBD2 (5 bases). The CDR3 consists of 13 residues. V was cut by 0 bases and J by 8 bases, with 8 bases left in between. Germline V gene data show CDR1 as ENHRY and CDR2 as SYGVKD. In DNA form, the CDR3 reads TGTGCCATCAGTGAGTCACGGGGTGATGAGCAGTTCTTC. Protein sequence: CAISESRGDEQFF.

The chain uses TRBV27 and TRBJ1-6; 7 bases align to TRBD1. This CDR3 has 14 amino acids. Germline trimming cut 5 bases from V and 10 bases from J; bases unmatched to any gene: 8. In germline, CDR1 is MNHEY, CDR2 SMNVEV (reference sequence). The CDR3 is CASSPQGVESPLHF. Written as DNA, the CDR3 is TGTGCCAGCAGTCCGCAGGGGGTAGAGTCACCCCTCCACTTT.

The CDR3 DNA follows: TGTGCCAGCAGCCAGACGGGGGATAGCACAGATACGCAGTATTTT. Translation gives CASSQTGDSTDTQYF. This chain links TRBV3-1 (or the pseudogene TRBV3-2) with TRBJ2-3, with a tentative D call TRBD2 (6 bases). Germline V lookup: CDR1 LGHDT, CDR2 YNNKEL (reference sequence). V lost 3 bases, J lost 0 bases, and 10 bases lay in between. CDR3 length: 15 amino acids.

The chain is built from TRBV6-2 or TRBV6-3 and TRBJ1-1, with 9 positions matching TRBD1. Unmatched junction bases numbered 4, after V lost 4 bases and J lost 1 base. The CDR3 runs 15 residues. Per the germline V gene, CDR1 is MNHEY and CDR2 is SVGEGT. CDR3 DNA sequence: TGTGCCAGCAGTTCCTGGACAGGGGAGAACACTGAAGCTTTCTTT. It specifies CASSSWTGENTEAFF.